This entry is about one TCR beta chain. The antigen is not known. The CDR3 has 18 amino acids. V trimming: 4 bases; J trimming: 5 bases; junction bases outside the gene matches: 14. Per the germline V gene, CDR1 is SGDLS and CDR2 is YYNGEE. The data stem from a study of cytomegalovirus exposure and HLA in healthy donors. Turning to the study itself: Samples from HLA-typed donors yielded about 85 million unique TCRs in an early data release.

Study-wide results and caveats: Many donors carried some public TCRs, although rarity characterized most TCR sequences. Reportedly, cytomegalovirus status was diagnosed with high sensitivity and specificity.

Vbeta (60) and Jbeta (13) primers were used in the PCR. Sequenced by immunoSEQ multiplex PCR; TCRdb stores in-frame clones only, minus some. The sample carries 120,000 or so clones, under 90% recorded once. The sequence was collected from a woman between 35 and 50 years old in good health and CMV-seropositive. V and J are TRBV9 and TRBJ2-1; 11 nucleotides agree with TRBD2. Material: PBMCs. CDR3 bases: TGTGCCAGCAGCCCGGGACTAGCGGTAGGGGGGTGGGACAATGAGCAGTTCTTC. This translates into CASSPGLAVGGWDNEQFF.